This TCR beta chain appears in the sequencing data of a study of cytomegalovirus exposure and HLA in healthy donors. Study results and limitations: Reports credit the classifier with highly specific, highly sensitive diagnosis of cytomegalovirus status. Later, an analysis found that TCR clusters from the first cohort tended to co-occur in the 95 to 150 validation repertoires.

Note on this clone: Its antigen is not identified.

Repertoires were generated with immunoSEQ multiplex PCR, while TCRdb's copy carries only in-frame clones and drops some. The top ten hold 3% to 3.5% of the sample, which has about 130,000 clones, over 85% seen once. Separate from the 666-subject first cohort, the approximately 120-subject validation cohort was the one that the donors belonged to. This TCR was sampled from a man between 25 and 39 years old in good health and CMV-seronegative. Sequencing was done on a sample of PBMCs.

This CDR3 reads CASSPEGRVANYGYTF. Here the CDR3 DNA reads TGCGCCAGCAGCCCGGAGGGCCGGGTAGCAAACTATGGCTACACCTTC. V gene TRBV5-1 combines with J gene TRBJ1-2; no clear D. This CDR3 region has 16 residues. V was shortened by 4 bases and J by 2 bases, with 18 bases between the two germline ends. Germline lookup yields CDR1 SGHRS and CDR2 YFSETQ.